A single TCR beta chain is shown here with its context. This clonotype was seen more than once but under ten times. Its antigen specificity is not known. Base qualities are missing; no much larger clone stands one base away. Library preparation employed 5' RACE. The instrument was an Illumina HiSeq 2500. The second PCR ran for roughly 7 to 11 cycles and used a J-beta primer mix along with a sample-barcoded 5' primer. A unique molecular identifier was introduced onto each TCR beta cDNA molecule by a template-switch 5' adaptor carrying 12 random nucleotides. Each sample yielded at least 2.5 million CDR3-containing paired-end reads. First-strand cDNA was synthesized from all RNA with the Mint cDNA synthesis kit, primed by a TRBC-specific oligonucleotide. After uracil-DNA glycosylase treatment, a first 18-cycle PCR used universal primers M1SS and BC2_uni_R on all cDNA. On the study's bioinformatics: Normalization of each sample was performed by random selection of 1 million high-quality reads, each carrying a distinct molecular identifier. Reads sharing molecular identifiers were discarded rather than binned into consensus sequences. MiTCR, with a Q25 quality threshold and the strictest error-elimination algorithm, was used for CDR3 identification, clonotype clustering and error correction. A nonparametric unseen species model with Euler transformation was used to estimate lower-bound total TCR beta diversity. TCRdb ran its own pipeline on the public reads, namely fastp trimming at Q25 and MiXCR clone calling, and kept in-frame beta chains. One record per CDR3 amino acid sequence lists the most common genes and DNA. TCRdb, not the authors, supplied the V and J calls. Here the sample has about 1.8 million distinct CDR3 sequences; around 50% occur a single time. Together, the top ten hold about 2.1% of the sample.

Including the terminal cysteine and phenylalanine, the CDR3 comprises 14 residues. The kept DNA is CDR3 alone, 42 bases in frame from the first base. CDR1 and CDR2, looked up from the germline V gene, are SGHVS and FQNEAQ. The V and J ends are trimmed by 0 bases and 3 bases, leaving 9 bases between them. The roughly 39 donors, aged about 6 to 95 years, were systemically healthy Caucasian individuals from Russia. Each donor gave about 9.7 milliliters of peripheral blood, drawn into EDTA-treated Vacutainer tubes. PBMCs were isolated by Ficoll-Paque density-gradient centrifugation, with at least 7 million obtained per sample. Trizol reagent was used to extract total RNA from PBMCs, with at least 6 micrograms per sample. For every donor, an aliquot of PBMCs went through flow cytometry to measure the percentages of naive CD45RAhigh/CD27high T cells. The data originate from a study of blood T cells in healthy people across ages (dated by TCRdb to the mid-2010s). A note on the overall study: In model experiments, template switching captured about one uniquely barcoded TCR beta cDNA molecule for every two T cells. The study measured age-related changes in TCR beta repertoire diversity using deep sequencing normalized with unique cDNA molecular identifiers. The donors were divided into four age groups: young (average around 15 years), middle-aged (roughly 42), aged (roughly 60) and long-lived (roughly 88). Donors of different ages were randomly distributed across sequencing lanes to avoid experimental bias. The study analyzed two additional independent replicas of 1 million unique cDNA reads from the same blood draw for two donors, one aged 18 to 30 and one aged 80 or older. What the study reported, not specific to this receptor: Observed TCR beta diversity correlated strongly with the percentage of naive T cells measured by flow cytometry. Observed TCR beta diversity per million T cells fell roughly linearly with age, and a significant reduction was already apparent by age roughly 40. Since profiling was done on bulk unsorted PBMCs, naive and antigen-experienced compartments could not be conclusively compared. Total diversity estimates from one million sequenced T cells were considered lower bounds and underestimates. Donor CMV infection status was unknown, potentially confounding age-related changes in expanded clonotypes. Compared with the aged group, the long-lived group had more naive CD4+ T cells, fewer expanded clones and increased TCR diversity, a pattern suggesting age selection.

Sequenced input: blood. This sequence uses TRBV7-8 and TRBJ2-7; the D gene is not confidently resolved. This sequence was found in a woman between 40 and 50 years old in good health. CDR3 reads: CASSLARIGYEQYF. The DNA sequence follows: TGTGCCAGCAGCTTAGCGCGGATAGGCTACGAGCAGTACTTC. Supplemented by the reference TRBV7-8 and TRBJ2-7 proteins around the CDR3, the complete variable domain is GAGVSQSPRYKVAKRGQDVALRCDPISGHVSLFWYQQALGQGPEFLTYFQNEAQLDKSGLPSDRFFAERPEGSVSTLKIQRTQQEDSAVYLCASSLARIGYEQYFGPGTRLTVT.